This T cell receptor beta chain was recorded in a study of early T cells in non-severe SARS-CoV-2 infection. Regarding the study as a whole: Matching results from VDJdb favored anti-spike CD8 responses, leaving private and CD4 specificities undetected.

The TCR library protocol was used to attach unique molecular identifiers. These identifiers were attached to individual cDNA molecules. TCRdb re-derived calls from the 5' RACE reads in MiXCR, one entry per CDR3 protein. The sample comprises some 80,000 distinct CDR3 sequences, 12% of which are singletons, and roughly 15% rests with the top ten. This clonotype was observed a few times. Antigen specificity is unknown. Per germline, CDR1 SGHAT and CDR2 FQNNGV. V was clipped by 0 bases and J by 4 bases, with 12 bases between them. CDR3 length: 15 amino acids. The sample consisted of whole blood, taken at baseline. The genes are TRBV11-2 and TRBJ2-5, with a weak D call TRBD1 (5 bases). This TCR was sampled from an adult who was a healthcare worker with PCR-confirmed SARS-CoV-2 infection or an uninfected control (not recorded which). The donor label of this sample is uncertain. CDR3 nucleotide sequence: TGTGCCAGCAGCTTAGATGTGTCCCAGGGAGAGACCCAGTACTTC. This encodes CASSLDVSQGETQYF.